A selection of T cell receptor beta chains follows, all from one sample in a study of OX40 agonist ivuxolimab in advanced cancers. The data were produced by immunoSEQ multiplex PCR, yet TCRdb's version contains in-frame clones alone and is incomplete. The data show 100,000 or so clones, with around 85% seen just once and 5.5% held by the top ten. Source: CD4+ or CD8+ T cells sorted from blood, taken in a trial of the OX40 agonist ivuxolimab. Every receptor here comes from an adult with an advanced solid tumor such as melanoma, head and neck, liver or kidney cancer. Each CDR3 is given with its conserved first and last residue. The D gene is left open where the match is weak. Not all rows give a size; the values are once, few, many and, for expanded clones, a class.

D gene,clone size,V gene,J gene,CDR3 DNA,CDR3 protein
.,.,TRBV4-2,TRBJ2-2,TGTGCCAGCAGCCCAATGGGGGGACTCGACACCGGGGAGCTGTTTTTT,CASSPMGGLDTGELFF
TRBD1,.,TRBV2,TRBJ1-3,TGTGCCAGCAGACAACAGGGGGCCACTGGAAACACCATATATTTT,CASRQQGATGNTIYF
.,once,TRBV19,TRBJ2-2,TGTGCCAGTAGGAGCATAGCGGAGATCACCGGGGAGCTGTTTTTT,CASRSIAEITGELFF
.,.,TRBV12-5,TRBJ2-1,TGTGCTAGTGGTTTGACGGGAGCGAGTAATGAGCAGTTCTTC,CASGLTGASNEQFF
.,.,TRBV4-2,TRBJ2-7,TGTGCCAGCAGCCAAGAAGGCGGTGAACCGAGGTACTTC,CASSQEGGEPRYF
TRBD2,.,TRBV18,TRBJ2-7,TGTGCCAGCTCGGCGGGGGGCGAGCAGTACTTC,CASSAGGEQYF
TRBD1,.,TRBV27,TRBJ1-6,TGTGCCAGCAGCCGCGGACAGGGGAATTCACCCCTCCACTTT,CASSRGQGNSPLHF
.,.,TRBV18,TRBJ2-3,TGTGCCAGCTCACCGGGCTGGGGGAGTCGGCGGACAGATACGCAGTATTTT,CASSPGWGSRRTDTQYF
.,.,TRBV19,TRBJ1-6,TGTGCCAGTAGTCTGGGGGGGAATTCACCCCTCCACTTT,CASSLGGNSPLHF
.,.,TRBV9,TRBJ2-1,TGTGCCAGCAGCACGACAGTCCCCTCCAATGAGCAGTTCTTC,CASSTTVPSNEQFF
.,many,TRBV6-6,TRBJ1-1,TGTGCCAGCAGTTCCCGACAGAACACTGAAGCTTTCTTT,CASSSRQNTEAFF
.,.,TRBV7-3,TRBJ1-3,TGTGCCAGCAGCTTAAACTCTGGAAACACCATATATTTT,CASSLNSGNTIYF
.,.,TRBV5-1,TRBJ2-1,TGCGCCAGCAGCTTGGGGGGGAGCTACAATGAGCAGTTCTTC,CASSLGGSYNEQFF
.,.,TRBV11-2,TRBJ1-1,TGTGCCAGCAGGCGGGGGGGAGTTAGAACTGAAGCTTTCTTT,CASRRGGVRTEAFF
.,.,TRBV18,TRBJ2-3,TGTGCCAGCTCACCATTCGAGGGGCTCAGGACAGATACGCAGTATTTT,CASSPFEGLRTDTQYF
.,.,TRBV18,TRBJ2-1,TGTGCCAGCTCGCAAACGGGATCAAACTACAATGAGCAGTTCTTC,CASSQTGSNYNEQFF
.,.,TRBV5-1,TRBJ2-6,TGCGCCAGCAGCGGGGACAACTTCTCTGGGGCCAACGTCCTGACTTTC,CASSGDNFSGANVLTF
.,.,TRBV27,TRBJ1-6,TGTGCCAGTAGATCGACCCCGGCGGGACAAGGGTCACCCCTCCACTTT,CASRSTPAGQGSPLHF
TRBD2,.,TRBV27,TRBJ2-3,TGTGCCAGCAGTTTATCCTCTAGCGGGGGGTTCGCTACGCAGTATTTT,CASSLSSSGGFATQYF
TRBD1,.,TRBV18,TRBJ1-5,TGTGCCAGCCAGTCAGGGGGTAATCAGCCCCAGCATTTT,CASQSGGNQPQHF
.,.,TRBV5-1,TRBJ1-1,TGCGCCAGCACCTTTGCTGTCGGGGGGAACACTGAAGCTTTCTTT,CASTFAVGGNTEAFF
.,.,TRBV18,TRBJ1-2,TGTGCCAGCTCACCCACTCCCGGTCAGATGATTGCTTATGGCTACACCTTC,CASSPTPGQMIAYGYTF
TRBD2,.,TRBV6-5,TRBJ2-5,TGTGCCAGCAGTTACAATAGCGGGAGGGCCGAAGAGACCCAGTACTTC,CASSYNSGRAEETQYF
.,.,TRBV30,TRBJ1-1,TGTGCCTGGAGTGTACGGGGAACGGGAGCTTTCTTT,CAWSVRGTGAFF
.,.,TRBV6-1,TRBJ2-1,TGTGCCAGCAGTTTCGTGGGTGAGCAGTTCTTC,CASSFVGEQFF
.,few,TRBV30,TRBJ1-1,TGTGCCTGGAGTGGGAGGGAAGCTTTCTTT,CAWSGREAFF
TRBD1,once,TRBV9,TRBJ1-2,TGTGCCAGCAGCCCCAGAACCGGGACAGGGGGCAGCTATGGCTACACCTTC,CASSPRTGTGGSYGYTF
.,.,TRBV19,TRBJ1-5,TGTGCCAGTAGTATCGCAGGGCCTTATAGCAATCAGCCCCAGCATTTT,CASSIAGPYSNQPQHF
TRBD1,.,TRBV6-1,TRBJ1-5,TGTGCCAGCAGTGAATCCCCGGAGACAGGGACCAATCTTTATAGCAATCAGCCCCAGCATTTT,CASSESPETGTNLYSNQPQHF
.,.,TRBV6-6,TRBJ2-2,TGTGCCGCCCGGGGCACCGGGGAGCTGTTTTTT,CAARGTGELFF
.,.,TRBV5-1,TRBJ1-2,TGCGCCAGCAGCTTGGAGGGTCGAGGAATCTATGGCTACACCTTC,CASSLEGRGIYGYTF